The 2 T cell receptor beta chains in this list originate from one sample, sequenced in a study of T cell responses to AZD1222 COVID-19 vaccine. Generated by immunoSEQ multiplex PCR, the TCRdb table keeps only in-frame clones and is missing some. The sample lists 90,000 to 110,000 clones; over 75% were seen once. The sequences come from peripheral blood, collected 28 days after the second AZD1222 dose. Receptor source: an adult who received the AZD1222 COVID-19 vaccine.

The chain carries TRBV24-1 and TRBJ1-2; D uncertain. V was pared by 4 bases and J by 3 bases, with 8 bases between. CDR3 length equals 13 residues. CDR1 is KGHDR, CDR2 SFDVKD, per germline. CDR3 protein: CATSEEEYYGYTF. In nucleotides, the CDR3 is TGTGCCACCAGTGAGGAGGAGTACTATGGCTACACCTTC.

The chain combines TRBV10-3 with TRBJ2-2; 8 bases are a match to TRBD1. With 10 bases clipped from V and 1 base from J, the junction kept 20 bases outside the gene matches. The germline CDR1 and CDR2 sequences are ENHRY and SYGVKD. There are 19 residues in the CDR3. DNA of the CDR3: TGTGCCACACCAGTTTCTTCGGGACAGGCGTCGTTGAACACCGGGGAGCTGTTTTTT. Translation: CATPVSSGQASLNTGELFF.